This TCR beta chain was identified during a study of technical replicates of blood from a handful of donors. Unmatched junction bases numbered 9, after V lost 7 bases and J lost 4 bases. Germline assignment: CDR1 LNHNV and CDR2 YYDKDF (reference sequence). This CDR3 contains 15 residues. Generated by immunoSEQ multiplex PCR, the TCRdb table keeps only in-frame clones and is missing some. Among 45,000 to 55,000 clones listed, 90% to 95% were seen once. Source material: T cells isolated from PBMCs. The rearrangement uses TRBV15 and TRBJ2-3; TRBD2 agrees at 9 bases. The TCR was taken from a human donor in good health. CDR3 loop: CATTMPAGGSDTQYF. The DNA for the CDR3 is TGTGCCACCACCATGCCAGCGGGGGGCTCAGATACGCAGTATTTT.